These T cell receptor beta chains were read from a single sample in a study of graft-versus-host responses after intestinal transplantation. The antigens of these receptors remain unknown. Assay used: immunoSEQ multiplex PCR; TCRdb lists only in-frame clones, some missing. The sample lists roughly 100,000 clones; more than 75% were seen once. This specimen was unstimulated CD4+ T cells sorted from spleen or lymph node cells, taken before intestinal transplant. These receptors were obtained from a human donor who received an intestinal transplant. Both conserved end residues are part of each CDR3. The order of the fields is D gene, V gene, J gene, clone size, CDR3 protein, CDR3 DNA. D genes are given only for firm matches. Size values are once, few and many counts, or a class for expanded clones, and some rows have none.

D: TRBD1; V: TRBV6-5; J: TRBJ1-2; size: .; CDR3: CASTEDRGFYGYTF; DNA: TGTGCCAGCACCGAAGACAGGGGGTTCTATGGCTACACCTTC
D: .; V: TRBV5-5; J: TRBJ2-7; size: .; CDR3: CASSLGSRYSYEQYF; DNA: TGTGCCAGCAGCTTAGGAAGCCGATACTCCTACGAGCAGTACTTC
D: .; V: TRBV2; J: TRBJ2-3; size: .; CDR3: CASSPRTDTQYF; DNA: TGTGCCAGCAGTCCCCGGACAGATACGCAGTATTTT
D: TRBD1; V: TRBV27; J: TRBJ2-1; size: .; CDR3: CASSLRGQGVGFNEQFF; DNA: TGTGCCAGCAGTTTAAGGGGACAGGGGGTGGGATTCAATGAGCAGTTCTTC
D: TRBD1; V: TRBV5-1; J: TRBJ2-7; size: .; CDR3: CASSLGGQGAYEQYF; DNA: TGCGCCAGCAGCTTGGGGGGACAGGGTGCCTACGAGCAGTACTTC
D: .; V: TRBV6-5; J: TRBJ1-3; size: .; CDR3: CASSYGGGSGNTIYF; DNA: TGTGCCAGCAGTTACGGGGGGGGCAGTGGAAACACCATATATTTT
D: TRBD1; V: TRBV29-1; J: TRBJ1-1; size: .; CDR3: CSAAGQYSSKAFF; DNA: TGCAGCGCCGCGGGACAGTACTCGTCGAAAGCTTTCTTT
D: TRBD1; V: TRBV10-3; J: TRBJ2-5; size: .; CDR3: CAISEWDRAGQETQYF; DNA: TGTGCCATCAGTGAGTGGGACAGGGCTGGCCAAGAGACCCAGTACTTC
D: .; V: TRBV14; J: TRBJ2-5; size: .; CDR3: CASSQEGYYQETQYF; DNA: TGTGCCAGCAGCCAAGAGGGCTACTACCAAGAGACCCAGTACTTC
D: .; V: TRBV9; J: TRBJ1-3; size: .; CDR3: CASSLGGGENTIYF; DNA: TGTGCCAGCAGCCTCGGGGGAGGGGAAAACACCATATATTTT
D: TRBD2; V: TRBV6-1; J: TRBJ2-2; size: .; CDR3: CASSALAGDTGELFF; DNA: TGTGCCAGCAGTGCACTAGCGGGGGACACCGGGGAGCTGTTTTTT
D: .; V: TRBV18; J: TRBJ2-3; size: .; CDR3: CASSPATDTQYF; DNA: TGTGCCAGCTCACCCGCAACAGATACGCAGTATTTT
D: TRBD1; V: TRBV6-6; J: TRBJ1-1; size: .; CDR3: CASSPGTGGLEAFF; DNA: TGTGCCAGCAGCCCCGGGACAGGGGGCCTTGAAGCTTTCTTT
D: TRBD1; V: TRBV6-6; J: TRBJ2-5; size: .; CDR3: CASRTGGGETQYF; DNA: TGTGCCAGCAGGACAGGGGGTGGGGAGACCCAGTACTTC
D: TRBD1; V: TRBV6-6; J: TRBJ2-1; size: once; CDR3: CASSYGRTGKNEQFF; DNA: TGTGCCAGCAGTTACGGTCGGACAGGGAAAAATGAGCAGTTCTTC
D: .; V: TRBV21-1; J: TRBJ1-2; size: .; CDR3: CASSKVWTGISYGYTF; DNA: TGTGCCAGCAGCAAAGTTTGGACAGGGATATCCTATGGCTACACCTTC
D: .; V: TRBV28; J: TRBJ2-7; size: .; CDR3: CASSFAGNSYEQYF; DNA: TGTGCCAGCAGTTTTGCAGGGAACTCCTACGAGCAGTACTTC
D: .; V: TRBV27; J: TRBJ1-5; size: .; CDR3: CASSPRYYQPQHF; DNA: TGTGCCAGCAGCCCCAGATACTATCAGCCCCAGCATTTT
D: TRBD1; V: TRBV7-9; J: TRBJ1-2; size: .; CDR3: CASSWIRGRDGYTF; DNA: TGTGCCAGCAGCTGGATCAGGGGGCGCGATGGCTACACCTTC
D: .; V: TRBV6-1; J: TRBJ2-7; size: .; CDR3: CASSYAGRREQYF; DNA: TGTGCCAGCAGTTATGCGGGACGCAGGGAGCAGTACTTC
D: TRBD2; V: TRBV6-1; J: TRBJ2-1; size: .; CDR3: CASSETSGLAGLNEQFF; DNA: TGTGCCAGCAGTGAAACCAGCGGGCTAGCGGGGCTCAATGAGCAGTTCTTC
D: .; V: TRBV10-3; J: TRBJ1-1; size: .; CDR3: CAISESKTEAFF; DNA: TGTGCCATCAGTGAGTCAAAAACAGAAGCTTTCTTT
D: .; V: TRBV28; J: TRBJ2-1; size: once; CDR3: CASGPRNEQFF; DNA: TGTGCCAGCGGACCTCGTAATGAGCAGTTCTTC
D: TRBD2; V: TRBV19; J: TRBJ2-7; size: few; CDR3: CASSILRGGGPHEQYF; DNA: TGTGCCAGTAGTATCTTGCGGGGGGGCGGCCCCCACGAGCAGTACTTC
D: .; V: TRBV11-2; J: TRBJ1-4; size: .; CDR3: CASSLTIRGTNEKLFF; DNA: TGTGCCAGCAGCTTAACAATCAGGGGAACTAATGAAAAACTGTTTTTT
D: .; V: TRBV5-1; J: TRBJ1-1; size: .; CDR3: CARARSSFAEAFF; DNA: TGCGCCAGGGCGAGGAGTTCATTCGCTGAAGCTTTCTTT
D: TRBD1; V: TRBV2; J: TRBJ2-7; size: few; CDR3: CASSWDRGSYEQYF; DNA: TGTGCCAGCAGTTGGGACAGGGGATCCTACGAGCAGTACTTC
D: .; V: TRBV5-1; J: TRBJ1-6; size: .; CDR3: CASSLNGQSNSPLHF; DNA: TGCGCCAGCAGCTTGAACGGACAGAGTAATTCACCCCTCCACTTT
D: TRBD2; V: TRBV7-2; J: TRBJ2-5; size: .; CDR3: CASSPSGSETQYF; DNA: TGTGCCAGCAGCCCGAGCGGGAGTGAGACCCAGTACTTC
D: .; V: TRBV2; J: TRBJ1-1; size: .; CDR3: CASSDRVYAGAFF; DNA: TGTGCCAGCAGTGATAGGGTCTATGCGGGAGCTTTCTTT
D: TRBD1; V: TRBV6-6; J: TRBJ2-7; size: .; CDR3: CASSITWDRSSYEQYF; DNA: TGTGCCAGCAGCATCACTTGGGACAGGAGTTCCTACGAGCAGTACTTC
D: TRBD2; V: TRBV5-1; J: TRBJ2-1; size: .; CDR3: CASSTNPLSAGGYHEQFF; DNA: TGCGCCAGCAGCACTAACCCCCTATCAGCGGGAGGGTACCATGAGCAGTTCTTC
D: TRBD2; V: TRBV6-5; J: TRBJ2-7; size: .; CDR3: CASRGTSGTKQYF; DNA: TGTGCCAGCAGGGGGACTAGCGGGACTAAGCAGTACTTC
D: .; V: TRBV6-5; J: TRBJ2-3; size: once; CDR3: CASSGVMTDTQYF; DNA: TGTGCCAGCTCCGGGGTCATGACAGATACGCAGTATTTT
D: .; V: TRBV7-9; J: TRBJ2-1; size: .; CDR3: CASSFRDNEQFF; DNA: TGTGCCAGCAGCTTTCGGGACAATGAGCAGTTCTTC
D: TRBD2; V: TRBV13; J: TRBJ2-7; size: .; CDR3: CASSSQRTSGTYEQYF; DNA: TGTGCCAGCAGCTCGCAAAGGACTAGCGGGACCTACGAGCAGTACTTC
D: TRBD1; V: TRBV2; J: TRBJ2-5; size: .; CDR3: CASSTGTEETQYF; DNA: TGTGCCAGCAGTACCGGGACAGAAGAGACCCAGTACTTC
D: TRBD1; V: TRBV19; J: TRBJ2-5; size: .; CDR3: CASRTGTEETQYF; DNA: TGTGCCAGTAGAACCGGGACAGAAGAGACCCAGTACTTC
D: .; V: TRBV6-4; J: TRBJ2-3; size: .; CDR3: CANDPPPTHTDTQYF; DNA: TGTGCCAACGATCCTCCCCCCACACACACAGATACGCAGTATTTT
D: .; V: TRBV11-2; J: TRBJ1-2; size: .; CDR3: CASSLEGGGNPYRGYTF; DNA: TGTGCCAGCAGCTTAGAGGGGGGCGGTAACCCCTATCGCGGCTACACCTTC
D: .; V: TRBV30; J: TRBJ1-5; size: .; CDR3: CAWSVPAGGNQPQHF; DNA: TGTGCCTGGAGTGTACCTGCGGGAGGGAATCAGCCCCAGCATTTT
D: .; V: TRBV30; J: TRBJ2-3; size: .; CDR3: CAWSVRGVGADTQYF; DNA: TGTGCCTGGAGTGTACGTGGGGTAGGCGCAGATACGCAGTATTTT
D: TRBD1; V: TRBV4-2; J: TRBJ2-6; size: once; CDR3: CASSQGDTGAGANVLTF; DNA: TGTGCCAGCAGCCAGGGTGACACAGGGGCCGGGGCCAACGTCCTGACTTTC
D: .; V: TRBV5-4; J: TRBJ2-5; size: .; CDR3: CASSLESETQYF; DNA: TGTGCCAGCAGCTTGGAAAGCGAGACCCAGTACTTC
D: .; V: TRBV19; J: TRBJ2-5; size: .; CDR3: CASSIGGGGETQYF; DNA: TGTGCCAGTAGTATAGGGGGGGGCGGGGAGACCCAGTACTTC
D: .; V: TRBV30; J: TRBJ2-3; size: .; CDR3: CAGPIWWPSTDTQYF; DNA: TGTGCCGGCCCCATTTGGTGGCCAAGCACAGATACGCAGTATTTT
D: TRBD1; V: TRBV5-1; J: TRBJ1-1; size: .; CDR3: CASRPGTGGADTEAFF; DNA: TGCGCCAGCAGGCCCGGGACAGGGGGCGCGGACACTGAAGCTTTCTTT
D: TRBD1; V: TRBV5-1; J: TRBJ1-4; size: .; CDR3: CASSFMTGEAEKLFF; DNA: TGCGCCAGCAGCTTTATGACAGGGGAGGCGGAAAAACTGTTTTTT
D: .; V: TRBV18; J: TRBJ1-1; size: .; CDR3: CASSPSVTPNTEAFF; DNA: TGTGCCAGCTCACCGTCTGTTACGCCGAACACTGAAGCTTTCTTT
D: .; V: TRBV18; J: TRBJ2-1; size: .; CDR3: CASSPVDYNEQFF; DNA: TGTGCCAGCTCACCGGTGGATTACAATGAGCAGTTCTTC